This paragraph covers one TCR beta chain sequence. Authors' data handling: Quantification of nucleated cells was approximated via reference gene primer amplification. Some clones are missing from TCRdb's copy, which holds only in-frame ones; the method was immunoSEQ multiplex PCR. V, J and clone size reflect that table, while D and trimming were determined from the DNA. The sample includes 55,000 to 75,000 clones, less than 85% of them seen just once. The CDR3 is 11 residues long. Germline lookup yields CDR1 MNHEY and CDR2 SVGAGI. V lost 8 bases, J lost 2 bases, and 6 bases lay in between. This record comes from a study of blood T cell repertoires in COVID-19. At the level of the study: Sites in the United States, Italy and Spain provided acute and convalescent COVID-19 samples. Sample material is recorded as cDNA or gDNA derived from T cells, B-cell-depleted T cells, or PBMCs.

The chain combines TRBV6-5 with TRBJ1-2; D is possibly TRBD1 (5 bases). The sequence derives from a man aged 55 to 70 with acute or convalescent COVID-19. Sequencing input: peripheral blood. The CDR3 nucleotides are TGTGCCAGCCGGGGGAACTATGGCTACACCTTC. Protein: CASRGNYGYTF.